The 18 T cell receptor beta chains presented below share a single source sample, sequenced in a study of blood T cell repertoires in COVID-19. Data came from immunoSEQ multiplex PCR; TCRdb stores just in-frame clones and leaves some out. The sample lists roughly 150,000 clones; 80% to 85% were seen once. The sample taken for sequencing was PBMCs or T cells enriched from blood (not recorded which). Receptor source: a woman between 50 and 59 years old who had recovered from COVID-19.

The rearrangement joins TRBV5-6 to TRBJ2-2, with D perhaps matching TRBD2 (6 bases). This CDR3 region has 12 residues. The germline CDR1 and CDR2 sequences are SGHDT and YYEEEE. Trimming cost V 7 bases and J 5 bases, with 9 bases left between them. In nucleotides, the CDR3 is TGTGCCAGCGGGGGGAGGACCGGGGAGCTGTTTTTT. This codes for CASGGRTGELFF.

The chain links TRBV11-3 to TRBJ1-5, with no clear D. The CDR3 is made up of 13 amino acids. The germline gives CDR1 SGHNT, CDR2 YENEEA. V lost 4 bases, J lost 5 bases, and 9 bases lay in between. Here the CDR3 DNA reads TGTGCCAGCAGCTCCCGTAGTGATCAGCCCCAGCATTTT. Translating it yields CASSSRSDQPQHF.

The chain carries TRBV5-4 and TRBJ1-1, with D tentatively TRBD1 (6 bases). This CDR3 is built from 14 residues. The germline CDR1 and CDR2 sequences are SGHNT and YYREEE (reference sequence). Trimming shortened V by 4 bases and J by 1 base, and 11 bases separated the two germline ends. The CDR3 DNA follows: TGTGCCAGCAGCCTCCGGGACACGAACACTGAAGCTTTCTTT. Its protein is CASSLRDTNTEAFF.

The chain employs TRBV15 and TRBJ2-2, with 16 bases identical to TRBD2. The junction had 15 bases not matched to a gene; V was cut back by 0 bases and J by 5 bases. The CDR3 runs 22 residues. Germline V CDR1 and CDR2: LNHNV, YYDKDF (reference sequence). This CDR3 reads CATSRDGTPGLAGGMITGELFF. For the CDR3, the DNA is TGTGCCACCAGCAGAGATGGGACTCCGGGACTAGCGGGGGGGATGATAACCGGGGAGCTGTTTTTT.

The chain uses TRBV4-2 and TRBJ1-2; D gene unclear. Trimming pared 0 bases from V and 2 bases from J, leaving 4 bases between. Germline CDR1 is LGHNA and CDR2 is YNFKEQ. There are 13 residues in the CDR3. Here the CDR3 reads CASSQDGNYGYTF. DNA of the CDR3: TGTGCCAGCAGCCAAGATGGCAACTATGGCTACACCTTC.

CDR3 protein: CASSYGGITEAFF. The CDR3 coding sequence is TGTGCCAGCAGTTACGGGGGGATCACTGAAGCTTTCTTT. The V gene is TRBV6-2 or TRBV6-3, the J gene TRBJ1-1; a weak D match, TRBD1 (5 bases). Germline CDR1 and CDR2: MNHEY and SVGEGT. Trimming left V 2 bases short and J 4 bases short, with 8 bases between. This CDR3 is 13 amino acids long.

The genes are TRBV7-3 and TRBJ2-3; 14 bases fit TRBD2. The CDR3 covers 16 residues. Trimming took 5 bases from V and 4 from J; bases not matched to a gene: 5. Germline CDR1 is SGHTA and CDR2 is FQGTGA. The CDR3: CASSPGLAGVPDTQYF. The CDR3 nucleotides read TGTGCCAGCAGCCCGGGACTAGCGGGAGTCCCAGATACGCAGTATTTT.

The gene calls are TRBV7-3 and TRBJ2-3; perhaps TRBD1 as D (6 bases). Per the germline V gene, CDR1 is SGHTA and CDR2 is FQGTGA. V lost 5 bases and J 6 bases, leaving 21 bases between the germline ends. This CDR3 has 16 residues. CDR3 residues: CASSLGTSTSIDTQYF. Written as DNA, the CDR3 is TGTGCCAGCAGCCTCGGGACATCAACCAGCATTGATACGCAGTATTTT.

V gene TRBV28 combines with J gene TRBJ1-5; D possibly corresponds to TRBD1 (6 bases). Germline values: CDR1 MDHEN, CDR2 SYDVKM. Trimming stripped 5 bases from V and 2 bases from J, with 13 bases between. This CDR3 is built from 15 residues. CDR3 residues: CASSIYREGNQPQHF. CDR3 DNA sequence: TGTGCCAGCAGTATCTACAGGGAAGGCAATCAGCCCCAGCATTTT.

V gene TRBV5-1 combines with J gene TRBJ1-2; the D gene is possibly TRBD1 (6 bases). The CDR3 runs 16 residues. CDR1 SGHRS and CDR2 YFSETQ come from the germline V gene. Trimming shortened V by 3 bases and J by 0 bases, and 15 bases separated the two germline ends. CDR3 nucleotide sequence: TGCGCCAGCAGCTCCCTTACGGGACATACTAACTATGGCTACACCTTC. Translated: CASSSLTGHTNYGYTF.

The chain has TRBV7-9 and TRBJ2-7, with D possibly matching TRBD2 (5 bases). The germline V gene has CDR1 SEHNR and CDR2 FQNEAQ (reference sequence). The CDR3 has 14 amino acids. Trimming shortened V by 5 bases and J by 0 bases, and 11 bases separated the two germline ends. CDR3 sequence (DNA): TGTGCCAGCAGCAAGGGAGAGAGCTCCTACGAGCAGTACTTC. Translated, it gives CASSKGESSYEQYF.

J is TRBJ1-1 and V is TRBV3-1 (or the pseudogene TRBV3-2), with TRBD1 as a possible D gene (6 bases). CDR1 and CDR2 from the germline V gene are LGHDT and YNNKEL (reference sequence). The V end was cut by 3 bases, the J end by 7 bases, with 9 bases between. The CDR3 covers 12 residues. In DNA, the CDR3 is TGTGCCAGCAGCCAGGTGGACAGTGAAGCTTTCTTT. Encoded protein: CASSQVDSEAFF.

The DNA for the CDR3 is TGCGCCAGCAGCGAGGAACGGGGGACCCAGTACTTC. It is translated as CASSEERGTQYF. The chain employs TRBV5-1 and TRBJ2-5; D might be TRBD2 (5 bases). The CDR3 is 12 residues long. CDR1 is SGHRS, CDR2 YFSETQ, per germline. The ends were cut back, 4 bases at V and 7 bases at J, with 11 bases in the middle.

The V call is TRBV7-2, the J call TRBJ1-4, with 7 bases lining up with TRBD1. Germline V lookup: CDR1 SGHTA, CDR2 FQGNSA. After removal of 3 bases from V and 5 bases from J, the junction contained 6 bases not matched to a gene. The CDR3 sequence is 15 residues long. Here the CDR3 reads CASSLGGTENEKLFF. The DNA for the CDR3 is TGTGCCAGCAGCTTGGGCGGGACAGAGAATGAAAAACTGTTTTTT.

This rearrangement joins TRBV12-3 or TRBV12-4 to TRBJ2-7; no definite D call. This CDR3 contains 12 residues. V lost 0 bases, J lost 3 bases, and 3 bases lay in between. The CDR3 loop is CASSLARYEQYF. CDR3 in DNA: TGTGCCAGCAGTTTAGCGCGCTACGAGCAGTACTTC.

The rearrangement joins TRBV19 to TRBJ2-1; 13 bases agree with TRBD2. Germline lookup yields CDR1 LNHDA and CDR2 SQIVND (reference sequence). V shed 3 bases, J shed 12 bases, and the junction held 5 bases outside the gene matches. The CDR3 is made up of 14 amino acids. In DNA form, the CDR3 reads TGTGCCAGTAGTATTCAGACTAGCGGGGGGACGCAGTTCTTC. This sequence encodes CASSIQTSGGTQFF.

This clone occurred once. V and J are TRBV7-3 and TRBJ1-2; 7 bases map to TRBD1. Germline trimming cut 5 bases from V and 5 bases from J; bases unmatched to any gene: 5. The CDR3 has 13 residues. Germline V gene sequence: CDR1 SGHTA, CDR2 FQGTGA. The CDR3 coding sequence is TGTGCCAGCAGCCCTGAACAGGGGTATGGCTACACCTTC. This translates into CASSPEQGYGYTF.

V and J are TRBV12-3 or TRBV12-4 and TRBJ1-4; perhaps TRBD1 as D (6 bases). The V and J ends lost 6 bases and 8 bases respectively, with 13 bases between them. CDR3 length equals 13 residues. DNA of the CDR3: TGTGCCAGCAGCCCACAGGGTCTAGAAAAACTGTTTTTT. Protein: CASSPQGLEKLFF.